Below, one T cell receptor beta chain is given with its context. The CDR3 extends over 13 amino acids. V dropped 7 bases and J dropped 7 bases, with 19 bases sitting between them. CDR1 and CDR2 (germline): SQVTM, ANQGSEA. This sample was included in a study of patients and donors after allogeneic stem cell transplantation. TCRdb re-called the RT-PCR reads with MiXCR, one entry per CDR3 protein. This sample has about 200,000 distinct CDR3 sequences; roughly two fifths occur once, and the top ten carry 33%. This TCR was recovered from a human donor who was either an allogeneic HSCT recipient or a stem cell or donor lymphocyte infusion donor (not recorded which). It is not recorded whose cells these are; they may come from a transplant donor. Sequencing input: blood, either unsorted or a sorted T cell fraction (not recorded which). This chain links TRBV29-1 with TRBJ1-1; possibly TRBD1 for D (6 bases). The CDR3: CSAPRGGGGEAFF. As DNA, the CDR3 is TGCAGCGCCCCTCGGGGAGGGGGAGGTGAAGCTTTCTTT.